The 12 T cell receptor beta chains below come from one sample, sequenced in a study of OX40 agonist ivuxolimab in advanced cancers. Assay used: immunoSEQ multiplex PCR; TCRdb lists only in-frame clones, some missing. This sample yields about 77,000 clones, of which 90% to 95% are seen a single time; around 5.1% belongs to the top ten. The specimen was CD4+ or CD8+ T cells sorted from blood, collected in a trial of the OX40 agonist ivuxolimab. The receptors stem from an adult with an advanced solid tumor such as melanoma, head and neck, liver or kidney cancer.

This chain joins TRBV2 and TRBJ2-3; tentative D call: TRBD2 (5 bases). Germline lookup yields CDR1 SNHLY and CDR2 FYNNEI. Trimming pared 5 bases from V and 3 bases from J, leaving 12 bases between. The CDR3 has 14 residues. CDR3 DNA: TGTGCCAGCAGTTCTTCAAGCGGAACAGATACGCAGTATTTT. Its translation: CASSSSSGTDTQYF.

The chain employs TRBV6-5 and TRBJ2-7; D is ambiguous. The CDR3 covers 13 residues. V was pared by 5 bases and J by 3 bases, with 11 bases between. Per germline, CDR1 MNHEY and CDR2 SVGAGI. The CDR3 region is CASSRLAGYEQYF. DNA for the CDR3: TGTGCCAGCAGTCGGTTGGCCGGCTACGAGCAGTACTTC.

This sequence joins TRBV2 and TRBJ2-4; no firm D call. Germline V gives CDR1 SNHLY, CDR2 FYNNEI. V was shortened by 3 bases and J by 0 bases, with 6 bases between the two germline ends. This CDR3 has 14 amino acids. The CDR3 sequence is CASSDGLAKNIQYF. The CDR3, as DNA: TGTGCCAGCAGTGACGGATTAGCCAAAAACATTCAGTACTTC.

The chain has TRBV27 and TRBJ2-5, with D perhaps TRBD1 (5 bases). V was clipped by 7 bases and J by 4 bases, with 19 bases between them. From germline, CDR1 is MNHEY and CDR2 SMNVEV (reference sequence). This CDR3 has 15 residues. Here the CDR3 DNA reads TGTGCCAGCACCATTATGAAGGGCCAGGGAGAGACCCAGTACTTC. This codes for CASTIMKGQGETQYF.

J is TRBJ2-7 and V is TRBV11-2, with TRBD1 matching over 7 bases. V shed 4 bases, J shed 2 bases, and the junction held 5 bases outside the gene matches. This CDR3 comprises 14 residues. Germline loops: CDR1 SGHAT, CDR2 FQNNGV. The CDR3 spells CASSYNRGTYEQYF. The CDR3 DNA is TGTGCCAGCAGCTACAACAGGGGAACCTACGAGCAGTACTTC.

The V call is TRBV25-1, the J call TRBJ2-3, with D maybe TRBD2 (5 bases). The CDR3 has 15 residues. V was pared by 3 bases and J by 6 bases, with 16 bases between. Germline V lookup: CDR1 MGHDK, CDR2 SYGVNS. CDR3 sequence reads: CASSDERTIGDTQYF. CDR3 DNA: TGTGCCAGCAGTGATGAGCGGACGATTGGGGATACGCAGTATTTT. The complete variable domain, with remaining parts taken from reference TRBV25-1 and TRBJ2-3, reads EADIYQTPRYLVIGTGKKITLECSQTMGHDKMYWYQQDPGMELHLIHYSYGVNSTEKGDLSSESTVSRIRTEHFPLTLESARPSHTSQYLCASSDERTIGDTQYFGPGTRLTVL.

This clone was detected once. This sequence joins TRBV30 and TRBJ2-1; 7 nucleotides align to TRBD2. Germline CDR1 reads GTSNPN; CDR2 reads SVGIG (reference sequence). The CDR3 loop spans 15 amino acids. The ends lost 3 bases at V and 4 bases at J; junction bases unmatched: 9. DNA for the CDR3: TGTGCCTGGAGAGTGGCGGGAGAAAAGTACAATGAGCAGTTCTTC. This gives the protein CAWRVAGEKYNEQFF.

The chain carries TRBV4-3 and TRBJ1-4; TRBD1 matches 11 bases. The CDR3 spans 15 residues. V shed 2 bases, J shed 6 bases, and the junction held 2 bases outside the gene matches. Per the germline V gene, CDR1 is LGHNA and CDR2 is YSLEER. The CDR3, as DNA: TGCGCCAGCAGCCAACGGACAGGGGGCGATGAAAAACTGTTTTTT. Amino acids: CASSQRTGGDEKLFF.

The chain links TRBV5-1 to TRBJ1-4; TRBD1 aligns across 9 bases. Germline CDR1 and CDR2: SGHRS and YFSETQ. J gave up 8 bases and V 4 bases, and 6 bases lay outside the gene matches. The CDR3 length is 14 residues. This CDR3 is CASSQTGGTEKLFF. The DNA of the CDR3 is TGCGCCAGCAGCCAGACAGGGGGGACGGAAAAACTGTTTTTT.

The chain joins TRBV7-9 to TRBJ1-4; 8 bases agree with TRBD1. CDR1 is SEHNR, CDR2 FQNEAQ, per germline (reference sequence). Unmatched junction bases numbered 9, after V lost 7 bases and J lost 8 bases. The CDR3 is 14 residues long. CDR3 nucleotide sequence: TGTGCCAGCACCTTGACAGGGGCAAACGAAAAACTGTTTTTT. Its protein is CASTLTGANEKLFF. Full variable domain (missing parts from reference TRBV7-9 and TRBJ1-4): DTGVSQNPRHKITKRGQNVTFRCDPISEHNRLYWYRQTLGQGPEFLTYFQNEAQLEKSRLLSDRFSAERPKGSFSTLEIQRTEQGDSAMYLCASTLTGANEKLFFGSGTQLSVL.

The gene calls are TRBV7-2 and TRBJ1-1; D not certain. V was shortened by 1 base and J by 4 bases, with 7 bases between the two germline ends. In germline, CDR1 is SGHTA, CDR2 FQGNSA. The CDR3 contains 13 residues. The CDR3 reads CASSLVEGTEAFF. The CDR3 DNA sequence: TGTGCCAGCAGCTTAGTCGAGGGCACTGAAGCTTTCTTT. Full variable domain (rest looked up from reference TRBV7-2 and TRBJ1-1): GAGVSQSPSNKVTEKGKDVELRCDPISGHTALYWYRQSLGQGLEFLIYFQGNSAPDKSGLPSDRFSAERTGGSVSTLTIQRTQQEDSAVYLCASSLVEGTEAFFGQGTRLTVV.

The chain recombines TRBV30 with TRBJ1-1; D is perhaps TRBD1 (5 bases). The V end was cut by 1 base, the J end by 0 bases, with 6 bases between. Per the germline V gene, CDR1 is GTSNPN and CDR2 is SVGIG (reference sequence). CDR3 length: 13 residues. The CDR3 region has the DNA TGTGCCTGGAGTGCACAGGTGAACACTGAAGCTTTCTTT. Encoded protein: CAWSAQVNTEAFF.